Below, one T cell receptor beta chain is given with its context. Antigen specificity is unknown. Profiling relied on immunoSEQ multiplex PCR, and the TCRdb table lists in-frame clones only, not all of them. This sample yields 340,000 or so clones, of which 93% are seen a single time; roughly 5.8% belongs to the top ten. The sample is drawn from a study of brain T cells in children with intractable seizures. Whole-study results and caveats: Pre- and post-surgery blood differed in depth, so pre-surgery absences may be undersampling.

Time point indicated: blood from clinic visit 5 months post-surgery; TSC patient then seizure free. Germline V CDR1 and CDR2: MNHEY, SVGAGI. This CDR3 has 14 amino acids. V dropped 2 bases and J dropped 0 bases, with 7 bases sitting between them. This rearrangement joins TRBV6-5 to TRBJ1-2, with D hard to call. Source: peripheral blood, taken less than 6 months after surgery. The origin of this receptor is a boy less than two years old with tuberous sclerosis and intractable seizures. The CDR3 nucleotides are TGTGCCAGCAGTTACGGTTCAACTAACTATGGCTACACCTTC. It encodes CASSYGSTNYGYTF.